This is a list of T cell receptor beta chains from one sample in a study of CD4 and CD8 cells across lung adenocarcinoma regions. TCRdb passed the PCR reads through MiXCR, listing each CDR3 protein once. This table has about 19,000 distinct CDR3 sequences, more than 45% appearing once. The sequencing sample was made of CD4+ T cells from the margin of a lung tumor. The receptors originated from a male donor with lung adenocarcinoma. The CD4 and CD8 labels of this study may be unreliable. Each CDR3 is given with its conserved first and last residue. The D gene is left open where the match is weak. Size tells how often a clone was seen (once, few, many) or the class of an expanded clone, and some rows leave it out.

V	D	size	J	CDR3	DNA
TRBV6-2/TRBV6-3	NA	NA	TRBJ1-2	CASRLTGLGYGYTF	TGTGCCAGCAGACTAACCGGGCTCGGCTATGGCTACACCTTC
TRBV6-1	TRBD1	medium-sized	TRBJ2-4	CASSKTQSGTGLLLNIQYF	TGTGCCAGCAGCAAGACACAATCCGGGACAGGTTTACTGCTAAACATTCAGTACTTC
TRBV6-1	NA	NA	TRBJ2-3	CASRGQGGPDTETQYF	TGTGCCAGCAGGGGGCAGGGGGGGCCTGACACAGAGACCCAGTATTTC
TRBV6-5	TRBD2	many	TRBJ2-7	CASSLGLEGTYEQYF	TGTGCCAGCAGTTTGGGACTAGAGGGTACCTACGAGCAGTACTTC
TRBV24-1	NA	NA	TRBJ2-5	CATSTPLGETQYF	TGTGCCACCAGTACCCCCTTGGGCGAGACCCAGTACTTC
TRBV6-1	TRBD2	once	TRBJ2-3	CASSGTSGPETQYF	TGTGCCAGCAGTGGCACTAGCGGCCCAGAGACGCAGTATTTC
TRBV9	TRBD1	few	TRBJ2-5	CASSAWTGTRETQYF	TGTGCCAGCAGCGCCTGGACAGGAACCAGGGAGACCCAGTACTTC
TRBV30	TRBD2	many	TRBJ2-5	CAWSGSGSRQETQYF	TGTGCCTGGAGTGGGAGCGGGAGTCGGCAAGAGACCCAGTACTTC
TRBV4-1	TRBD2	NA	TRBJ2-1	CASSEAQYSGTSGINEQFF	TGCGCCAGCAGCGAAGCGCAGTATTCTGGGACTAGCGGGATCAATGAGCAGTTCTTC
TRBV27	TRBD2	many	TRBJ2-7	CASSLWGLGYEQYF	TGTGCCAGCAGTTTATGGGGACTAGGCTACGAGCAGTACTTC
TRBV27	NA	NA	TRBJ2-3	CASSAGRRASGPETQYF	TGTGCCAGCAGTGCGGGCCGCCGGGCCTCTGGGCCAGAGACGCAGTATTTT
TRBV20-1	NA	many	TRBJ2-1	CSARDSMGRSSYNEQFF	TGCAGTGCTAGAGATTCAATGGGCAGGAGCTCCTACAATGAGCAGTTCTTC
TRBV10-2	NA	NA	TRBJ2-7	CAGSGVGAKDTQYF	TGCGCCGGCTCGGGGGTAGGGGCCAAAGATACGCAGTACTTC
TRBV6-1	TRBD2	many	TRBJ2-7	CASRGLAGTGEQYF	TGTGCCAGCAGAGGACTAGCGGGAACGGGTGAGCAGTACTTC
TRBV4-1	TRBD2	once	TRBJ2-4	CASSQRHAGGRGGSKKTQYF	TGCGCCAGCAGCCAACGTCACGCGGGAGGGAGGGGGGGGTCCAAAAAGACTCAGTACTTC
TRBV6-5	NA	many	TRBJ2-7	CASRPVVGVEQYF	TGTGCCAGCAGACCCGTGGTAGGGGTCGAGCAGTACTTC
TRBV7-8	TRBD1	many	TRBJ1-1	CASLLRDRGSNTEAFF	TGTGCCAGCTTACTCCGGGACAGGGGCTCGAACACTGAAGCTTTCTTT
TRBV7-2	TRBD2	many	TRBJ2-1	CASSLDGIGGRAYEQFF	TGTGCCAGCAGCTTAGATGGGATTGGCGGGAGGGCCTATGAGCAGTTCTTC
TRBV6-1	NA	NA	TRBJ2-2	CARGLQAVITGALFF	TGTGCCAGGGGACTCCAGGCCGTGATTACCGGGGCGCTGTTTTTT
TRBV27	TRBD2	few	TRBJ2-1	CASSVTGTNYNEQFF	TGTGCCAGCAGTGTGACCGGGACTAACTACAATGAGCAGTTCTTC
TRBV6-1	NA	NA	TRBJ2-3	CCSSSSLGAKDTQYF	TGTTGCAGCAGCTCGTCGCTGGGAGCCAAAGATACGCAGTATTTT
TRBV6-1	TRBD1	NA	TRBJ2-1	CASSEDGTGTYNEQFF	TGTGCCAGCAGTGAAGATGGGACAGGGACCTACAATGAGCAGTTCTTC
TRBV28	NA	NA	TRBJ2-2	CASRRTGTGELFF	TGTGCCAGCAGACGTACAGGGACCGGGGAGCTGTTTTTT
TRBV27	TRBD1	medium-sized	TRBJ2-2	CASRGQGETGELFF	TGTGCCAGCAGGGGACAGGGGGAGACCGGGGAGCTGTTTTTT
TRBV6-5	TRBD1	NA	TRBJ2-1	CASSSRDRGRETQFF	TGTGCCAGCAGTTCGCGGGACAGGGGGCGAGAGACCCAGTTCTTC
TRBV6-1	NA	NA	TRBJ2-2	CASRRASTRVAADELFF	TGTGCCAGCAGAAGGGCCTCCACCAGGGTGGCTGCCGATGAGCTGTTTTTT
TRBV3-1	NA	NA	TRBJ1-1	CASSPYGGGRTEAFF	TGTGCCAGCAGCCCTTACGGAGGGGGGAGGACTGAAGCTTTCTTT